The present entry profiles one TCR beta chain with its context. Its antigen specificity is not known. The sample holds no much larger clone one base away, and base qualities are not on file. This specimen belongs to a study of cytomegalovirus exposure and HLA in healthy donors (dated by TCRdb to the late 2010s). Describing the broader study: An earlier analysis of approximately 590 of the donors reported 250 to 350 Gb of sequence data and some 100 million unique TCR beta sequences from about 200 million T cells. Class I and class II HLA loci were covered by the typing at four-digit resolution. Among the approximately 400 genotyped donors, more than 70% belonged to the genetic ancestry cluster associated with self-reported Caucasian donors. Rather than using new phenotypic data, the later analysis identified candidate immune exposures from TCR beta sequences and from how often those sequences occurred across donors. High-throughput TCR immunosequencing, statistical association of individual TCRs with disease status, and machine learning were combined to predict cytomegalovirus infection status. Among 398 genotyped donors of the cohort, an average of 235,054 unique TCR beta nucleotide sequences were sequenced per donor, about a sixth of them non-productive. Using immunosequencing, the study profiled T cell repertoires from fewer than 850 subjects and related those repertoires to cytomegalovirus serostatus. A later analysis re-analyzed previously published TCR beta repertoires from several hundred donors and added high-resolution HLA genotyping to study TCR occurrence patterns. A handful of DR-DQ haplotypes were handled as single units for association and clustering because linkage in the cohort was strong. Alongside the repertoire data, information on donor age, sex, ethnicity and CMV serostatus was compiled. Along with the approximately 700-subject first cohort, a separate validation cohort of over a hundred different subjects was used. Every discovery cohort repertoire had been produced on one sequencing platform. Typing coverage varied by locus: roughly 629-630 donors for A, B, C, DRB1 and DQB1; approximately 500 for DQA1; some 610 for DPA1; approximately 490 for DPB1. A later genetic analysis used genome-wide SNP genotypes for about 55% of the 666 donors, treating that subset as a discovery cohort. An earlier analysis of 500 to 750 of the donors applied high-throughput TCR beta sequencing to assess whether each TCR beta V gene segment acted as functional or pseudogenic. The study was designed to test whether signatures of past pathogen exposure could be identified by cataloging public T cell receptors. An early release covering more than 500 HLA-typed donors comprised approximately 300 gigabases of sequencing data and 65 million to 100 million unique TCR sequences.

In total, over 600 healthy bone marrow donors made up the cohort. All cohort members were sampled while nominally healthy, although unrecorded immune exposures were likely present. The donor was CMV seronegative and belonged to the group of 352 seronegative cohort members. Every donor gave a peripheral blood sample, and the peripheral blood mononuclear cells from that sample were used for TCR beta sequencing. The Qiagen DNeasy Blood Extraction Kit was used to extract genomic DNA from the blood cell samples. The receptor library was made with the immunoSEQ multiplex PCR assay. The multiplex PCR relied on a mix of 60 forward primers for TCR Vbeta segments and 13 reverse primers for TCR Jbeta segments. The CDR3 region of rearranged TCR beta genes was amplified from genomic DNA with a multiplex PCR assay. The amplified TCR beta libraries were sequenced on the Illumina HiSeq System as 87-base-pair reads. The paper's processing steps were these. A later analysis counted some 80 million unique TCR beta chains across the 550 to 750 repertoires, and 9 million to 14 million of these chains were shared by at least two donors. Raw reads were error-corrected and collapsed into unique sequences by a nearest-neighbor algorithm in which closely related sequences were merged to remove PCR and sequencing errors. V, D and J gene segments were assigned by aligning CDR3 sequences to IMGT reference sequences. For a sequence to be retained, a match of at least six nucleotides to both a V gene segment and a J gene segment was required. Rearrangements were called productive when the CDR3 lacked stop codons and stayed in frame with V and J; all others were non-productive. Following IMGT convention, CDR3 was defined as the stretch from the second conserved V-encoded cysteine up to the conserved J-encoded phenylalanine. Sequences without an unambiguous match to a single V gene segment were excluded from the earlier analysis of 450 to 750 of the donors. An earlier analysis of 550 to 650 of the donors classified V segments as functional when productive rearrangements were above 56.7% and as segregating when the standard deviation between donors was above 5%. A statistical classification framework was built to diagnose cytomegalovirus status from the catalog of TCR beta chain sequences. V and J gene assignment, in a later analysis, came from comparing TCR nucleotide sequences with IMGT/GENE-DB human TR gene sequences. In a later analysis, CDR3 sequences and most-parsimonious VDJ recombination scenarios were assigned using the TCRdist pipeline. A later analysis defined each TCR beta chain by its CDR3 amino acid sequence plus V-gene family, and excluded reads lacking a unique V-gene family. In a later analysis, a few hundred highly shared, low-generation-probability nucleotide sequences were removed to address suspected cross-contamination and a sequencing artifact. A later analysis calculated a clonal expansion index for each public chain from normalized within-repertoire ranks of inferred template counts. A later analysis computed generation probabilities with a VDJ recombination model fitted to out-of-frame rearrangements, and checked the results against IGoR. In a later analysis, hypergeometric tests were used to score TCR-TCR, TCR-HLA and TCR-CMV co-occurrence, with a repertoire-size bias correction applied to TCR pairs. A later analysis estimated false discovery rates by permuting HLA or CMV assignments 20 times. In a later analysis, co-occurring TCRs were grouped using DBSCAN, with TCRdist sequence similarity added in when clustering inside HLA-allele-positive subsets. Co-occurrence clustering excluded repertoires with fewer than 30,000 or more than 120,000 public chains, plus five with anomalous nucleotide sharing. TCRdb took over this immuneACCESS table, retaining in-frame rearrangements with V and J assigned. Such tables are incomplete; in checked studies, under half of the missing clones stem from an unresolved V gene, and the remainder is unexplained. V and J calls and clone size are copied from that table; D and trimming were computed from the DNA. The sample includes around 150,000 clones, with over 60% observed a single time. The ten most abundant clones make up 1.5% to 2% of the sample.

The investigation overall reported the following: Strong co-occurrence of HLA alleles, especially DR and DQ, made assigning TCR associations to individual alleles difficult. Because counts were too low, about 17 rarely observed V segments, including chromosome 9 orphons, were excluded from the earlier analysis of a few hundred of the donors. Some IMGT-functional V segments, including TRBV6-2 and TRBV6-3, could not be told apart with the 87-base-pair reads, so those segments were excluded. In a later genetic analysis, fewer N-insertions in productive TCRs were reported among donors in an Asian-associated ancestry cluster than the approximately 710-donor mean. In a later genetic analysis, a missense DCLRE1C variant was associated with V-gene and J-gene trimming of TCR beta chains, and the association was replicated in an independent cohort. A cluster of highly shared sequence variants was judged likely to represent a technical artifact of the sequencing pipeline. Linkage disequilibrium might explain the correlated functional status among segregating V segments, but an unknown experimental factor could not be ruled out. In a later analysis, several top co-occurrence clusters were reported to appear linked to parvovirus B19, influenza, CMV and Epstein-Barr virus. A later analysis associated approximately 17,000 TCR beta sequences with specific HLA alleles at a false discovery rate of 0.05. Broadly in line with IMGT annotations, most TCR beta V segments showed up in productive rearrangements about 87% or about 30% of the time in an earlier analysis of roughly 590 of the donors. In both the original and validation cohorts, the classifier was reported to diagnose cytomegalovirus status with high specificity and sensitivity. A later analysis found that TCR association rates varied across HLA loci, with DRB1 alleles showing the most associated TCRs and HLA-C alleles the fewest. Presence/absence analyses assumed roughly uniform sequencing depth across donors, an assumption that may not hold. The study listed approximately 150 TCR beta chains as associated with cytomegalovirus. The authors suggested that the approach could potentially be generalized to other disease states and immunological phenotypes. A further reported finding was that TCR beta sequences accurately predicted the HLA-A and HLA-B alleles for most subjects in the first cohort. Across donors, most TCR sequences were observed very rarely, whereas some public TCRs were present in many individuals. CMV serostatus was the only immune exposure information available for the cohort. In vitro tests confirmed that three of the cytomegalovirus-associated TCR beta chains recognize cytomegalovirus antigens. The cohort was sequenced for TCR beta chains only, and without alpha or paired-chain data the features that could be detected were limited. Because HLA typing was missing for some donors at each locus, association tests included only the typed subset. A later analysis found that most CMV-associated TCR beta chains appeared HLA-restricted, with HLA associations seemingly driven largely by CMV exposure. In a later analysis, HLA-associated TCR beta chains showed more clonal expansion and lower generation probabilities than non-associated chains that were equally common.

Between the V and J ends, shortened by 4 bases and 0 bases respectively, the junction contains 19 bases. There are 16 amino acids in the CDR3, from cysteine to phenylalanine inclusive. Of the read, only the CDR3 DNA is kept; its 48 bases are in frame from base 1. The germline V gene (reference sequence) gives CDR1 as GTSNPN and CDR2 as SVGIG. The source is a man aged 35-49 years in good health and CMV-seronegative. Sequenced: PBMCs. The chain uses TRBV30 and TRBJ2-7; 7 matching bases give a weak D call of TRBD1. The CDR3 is CAWKMKAGGHSYEQYF. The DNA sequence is TGTGCCTGGAAAATGAAGGCAGGGGGGCACTCCTACGAGCAGTACTTC.